These 15 T cell receptor beta chains originate from one sample sequenced in a study of metastatic and nonmetastatic thyroid tumors (dated by TCRdb to 2020 to 2022). The library came from PCR. The instrument given in TCRdb is Illumina HiSeq 4000. TCRdb took the public reads, trimmed them with fastp at Q25, ran MiXCR for clone calling and kept in-frame beta chains. Here the sample has about 70,000 clones; more than 15% occur a single time. 13% of the sample is in the top ten clones. Before undergoing thyroid surgery, none of the patients had been given any kind of treatment. Material for sequencing was blood. The receptors were gathered from a female donor with papillary thyroid cancer or a benign thyroid nodule (not recorded which). Some clones in this sample may be carry-over from other donors' samples.

This clone was counted ten times or more. This sample also contains other DNA sequences that code for the same CDR3. The V and J genes are TRBV24-1 and TRBJ2-5; no reliable D call. Trimming pared 7 bases from V and 1 base from J, leaving 3 bases between. The CDR3 length is 11 residues. The germline V gene has CDR1 KGHDR and CDR2 SFDVKD. The CDR3 protein is CATRGQETQYF. In DNA form, the CDR3 reads TGTGCCACCAGGGGCCAAGAGACCCAGTACTTC.

The sample holds many counts of this clone. The V call is TRBV20-1, the J call TRBJ2-7; TRBD1 matches at 10 bases. This CDR3 comprises 15 residues. Germline-derived CDR1 and CDR2 are DFQATT and SNEGSKA (reference sequence). Trimming cost V 3 bases and J 2 bases; bases outside gene matches: 7. The DNA of the CDR3 is TGCAGTGCTAGGGCCGGACAGGGGGATACCTACGAGCAGTACTTC. Its translation is CSARAGQGDTYEQYF.

Comment on this clone: The same CDR3 arises from other DNA sequences in this sample as well. The chain joins TRBV28 to TRBJ1-5; weak D call: TRBD1 (6 bases). Per the germline V gene, CDR1 is MDHEN and CDR2 is SYDVKM. V was trimmed by 2 bases and J by 7 bases, leaving 18 bases between them. This CDR3 region has 16 residues. The CDR3 DNA follows: TGTGCCAGCAGTTTAGTCCGTAGGGGACACCCACAGCCCCAGCATTTT. Amino acid sequence: CASSLVRRGHPQPQHF.

This clone showed up many times. The chain joins TRBV9 to TRBJ1-1; 8 bases map to TRBD1. The CDR3 runs to 14 residues. Germline assignment: CDR1 SGDLS and CDR2 YYNGEE. V was pared by 4 bases and J by 5 bases, with 7 bases of the junction left unmatched. Here the CDR3 reads CASSSGQGRTEAFF. DNA for the CDR3: TGTGCCAGCAGCTCAGGACAGGGAAGGACTGAAGCTTTCTTT.

This clone was seen at least ten times. The chain employs TRBV19 and TRBJ1-4; D call uncertain. This CDR3 region has 16 residues. V was cut by 8 bases and J by 2 bases, with 18 bases left in between. Germline-derived CDR1 and CDR2 are LNHDA and SQIVND (reference sequence). Written as DNA, the CDR3 is TGTGCCAGTCGGTTGGTTGGCTTGAGTACTAATGAAAAACTGTTTTTT. It yields the protein CASRLVGLSTNEKLFF.

This clone was picked up a small number of times. The V and J genes are TRBV6-1 and TRBJ1-6; D call uncertain. V lost 7 bases, J lost 8 bases, and 6 bases lay in between. Germline assignment: CDR1 MNHNS and CDR2 SASEGT. The CDR3 is 11 amino acids. The CDR3 DNA sequence: TGTGCCAGCATCCCGGATTCACCCCTCCACTTT. As protein: CASIPDSPLHF.

This clone showed up just a few times. The junction does not match germline at one end; this may be a read error. The rearrangement links TRBV12-3 or TRBV12-4 to TRBJ1-2, with TRBD1 identical over 7 bases. The CDR3 is 15 residues long. The CDR3 bases are TGTGCCAGCAGTCTGACAGGGTATACTAACTACGGCTACACCTTC. This sequence encodes CASSLTGYTNYGYTF.

The chain couples TRBV3-1 to TRBJ2-7; tentative D call: TRBD2 (6 bases). The germline gives CDR1 LGHDT, CDR2 YNNKEL (reference sequence). The length of the CDR3 is 14 residues. The V end was cut by 5 bases, the J end by 5 bases, with 16 bases between. The CDR3 region has the DNA TGTGCCAGCAGCTCTCGACGGGGGACCAACGAGCAGTACTTC. This codes for CASSSRRGTNEQYF.

Many counts were recorded for this clone. V is TRBV7-2 and J is TRBJ2-1; 8 bases map to TRBD2. This CDR3 comprises 12 residues. Germline V CDR1 and CDR2: SGHTA, FQGNSA. With V trimmed by 5 bases and J by 14 bases, 8 bases remained unmatched. CDR3 nucleotides: TGTGCCAGCAGCCAACCGGGACTAGAGAAGTTCTTC. Translation: CASSQPGLEKFF. The full variable domain, its missing parts supplied by reference TRBV7-2 and TRBJ2-1, is GAGVSQSPSNKVTEKGKDVELRCDPISGHTALYWYRQSLGQGLEFLIYFQGNSAPDKSGLPSDRFSAERTGGSVSTLTIQRTQQEDSAVYLCASSQPGLEKFFGPGTRLTVL.

This clone came up many times. J is TRBJ2-5 and V is TRBV6-1; 8 bases map to TRBD2. Germline trimming cut 7 bases from V and 4 bases from J; bases unmatched to any gene: 8. Germline-derived CDR1 and CDR2 are MNHNS and SASEGT. The CDR3 extends over 14 amino acids. CDR3 in DNA: TGTGCCAGCAAGACGATTAGCGGGATAGAGACCCAGTACTTC. As protein: CASKTISGIETQYF.

The sample holds many counts of this clone. V and J are TRBV20-1 and TRBJ2-7; D possibly uses TRBD1 or TRBD2 (5 bases each). The germline V and J ends were trimmed by 0 bases and 2 bases, with 11 bases remaining between them. Germline lookup yields CDR1 DFQATT and CDR2 SNEGSKA (reference sequence). The CDR3 runs 14 residues. The CDR3 here is CSAREGEGTYEQYF. CDR3 in DNA: TGCAGTGCTAGAGAGGGGGAAGGAACCTACGAGCAGTACTTC.

This clone appeared many times. J is TRBJ1-5 and V is TRBV2, with TRBD1 matching over 11 bases. With 11 bases clipped from V and 5 bases from J, the junction kept 5 bases outside the gene matches. There are 13 residues in the CDR3. Looked up from germline, CDR1 is SNHLY and CDR2 is FYNNEI. The CDR3 sequence is CAGKGQGDQPQHF. In DNA, the CDR3 is TGTGCCGGAAAGGGACAGGGGGATCAGCCCCAGCATTTT.

The chain combines TRBV4-2 with TRBJ2-3; 10 bases line up with TRBD2. The CDR3 sequence is 16 residues long. Germline CDR1 is LGHNA and CDR2 is YNFKEQ. V was clipped by 0 bases and J by 6 bases; unmatched bases: 6. The CDR3: CASSQDLAGDRDTQYF. The DNA of the CDR3 is TGTGCCAGCAGCCAAGATCTAGCGGGAGATCGGGATACGCAGTATTTT.

V is TRBV6-1 and J is TRBJ1-6; 9 positions agree with TRBD1. The V segment lost 5 bases and the J segment 2 bases; nucleotides outside the gene matches: 4. The germline CDR1 and CDR2 sequences are MNHNS and SASEGT. The CDR3 has 16 amino acids. The CDR3 DNA reads TGTGCCAGCAGTACAGGGGGCGCTGCCTATAATTCACCCCTCCACTTT. This sequence encodes CASSTGGAAYNSPLHF.

This clone has ten or more counts. A much larger clone differs by one base, so this may be a read error. This sample also contains other DNA sequences that code for the same CDR3. V is TRBV19 and J is TRBJ1-1; the match to TRBD1 covers 7 bases. This CDR3 is 15 amino acids long. Germline V gene lookup returns CDR1 LNHDA and CDR2 SQIVND (reference sequence). The V segment lost 9 bases and the J segment 2 bases; nucleotides outside the gene matches: 12. The CDR3 DNA reads as TGTGCCAGCCAACAGGGGTGGGGTCTAAACACTGAAGCTTTCTTT. Translating it yields CASQQGWGLNTEAFF.